This entry lists 22 T cell receptor beta chains sequenced from one sample in a study of T cell changes during pregnancy in multiple sclerosis. The assay was immunoSEQ multiplex PCR, and TCRdb's table has in-frame clones only and misses some. Seen here are about 99,000 clones, 93% observed once, and the top ten hold 0.99%. Sequencing was performed on peripheral blood, taken after pregnancy. All receptors derive from a female donor with multiple sclerosis, enrolled in a pregnancy study.

The chain couples TRBV27 to TRBJ2-7; 7 bases agree with TRBD1. The CDR3 covers 14 residues. J lost 1 base, V lost 6 bases, and 6 bases had no gene match. Looked up from germline, CDR1 is MNHEY and CDR2 is SMNVEV (reference sequence). This chain's CDR3 is CASRRQGFSYEQYF. The CDR3 DNA is TGTGCCAGCAGGAGACAGGGATTTTCCTACGAGCAGTACTTC.

V and J are TRBV27 and TRBJ2-1; a possible D gene is TRBD1 (6 bases). Between the trimmed V and J ends, which lost 1 base and 3 bases, there was a span of 10 bases. Germline V gives CDR1 MNHEY, CDR2 SMNVEV (reference sequence). The length of the CDR3 is 15 residues. CDR3 loop: CASSLLQGNYNEQFF. The CDR3 nucleotides read TGTGCCAGCAGTTTATTACAGGGAAACTACAATGAGCAGTTCTTC.

This chain connects TRBV6-5 to TRBJ2-7; perhaps TRBD2 as D (6 bases). The V end lost 5 bases, the J end lost 1 base, and 12 bases lay between the germline ends. Per the germline V gene, CDR1 is MNHEY and CDR2 is SVGAGI. The CDR3 totals 14 residues. This chain's CDR3 is CASSAGTESYEQYF. CDR3 nucleotide sequence: TGTGCCAGCAGTGCCGGGACTGAGTCCTACGAGCAGTACTTC.

The chain employs TRBV27 and TRBJ2-7; no reliable D call. Germline V lookup: CDR1 MNHEY, CDR2 SMNVEV (reference sequence). The CDR3 has 13 amino acids. V was pared by 3 bases and J by 6 bases, with 12 bases between. In nucleotides, the CDR3 is TGTGCCAGCAGTTTGAATTCTCGGTCCGAGCAGTACTTC. Translation gives CASSLNSRSEQYF.

The chain has TRBV7-6 and TRBJ2-1; 7 nucleotides match TRBD2. The junction had 5 bases not matched to a gene; V was cut back by 3 bases and J by 0 bases. The V gene's germline CDR1 is SGHVS and CDR2 FNYEAQ. This CDR3 is built from 16 residues. The CDR3 sequence is CASSFSGSSSYNEQFF. CDR3 coding DNA: TGTGCCAGCAGCTTTAGCGGGTCAAGCTCCTACAATGAGCAGTTCTTC.

The chain joins TRBV7-9 to TRBJ2-1; 7 nucleotides align to TRBD1. The CDR3 spans 16 residues. Germline CDR1 SEHNR, CDR2 FQNEAQ (reference sequence). The J segment lost 0 bases and the V segment lost 3 bases, leaving 5 bases of the junction unmatched. DNA for the CDR3: TGTGCCAGCAGCTTCGACAGGGTTTACTCCTACAATGAGCAGTTCTTC. Protein product: CASSFDRVYSYNEQFF.

The rearrangement links TRBV6-1 to TRBJ2-5; D perhaps matches TRBD1 (6 bases). The germline V and J ends were trimmed by 7 bases and 7 bases, with 19 bases remaining between them. Looked up from germline, CDR1 is MNHNS and CDR2 is SASEGT. This CDR3 has 14 amino acids. The CDR3 sequence: CASTTGQIWGTQYF. In DNA form, the CDR3 reads TGTGCCAGCACCACCGGACAGATTTGGGGGACCCAGTACTTC.

The chain combines TRBV28 with TRBJ2-5; no firm D call. CDR1 and CDR2 (germline): MDHEN, SYDVKM. This CDR3 region has 13 residues. Trimming stripped 6 bases from V and 5 bases from J, with 13 bases between. The CDR3 loop reads CASRAPPRETQYF. CDR3 in DNA: TGTGCCAGCAGGGCCCCCCCCCGCGAGACCCAGTACTTC.

V is TRBV15 and J is TRBJ2-5; 13 nucleotides agree with TRBD2. Germline lookup yields CDR1 LNHNV and CDR2 YYDKDF (reference sequence). The CDR3 length is 16 residues. Germline trimming cut 5 bases from V and 5 bases from J; bases unmatched to any gene: 8. CDR3 bases: TGTGCCACCAGCGTTGGACTAGCGGGAGTGGGGGAGACCCAGTACTTC. Its protein is CATSVGLAGVGETQYF.

V usage is TRBV27 and J usage is TRBJ1-2; 7 nucleotides match TRBD1. This CDR3 region has 14 residues. V lost 2 bases, J lost 8 bases, and 8 bases stayed unmatched. CDR1 and CDR2 (germline): MNHEY, SMNVEV (reference sequence). The CDR3: CASSLSNRGQGYTF. CDR3 sequence (DNA): TGTGCCAGCAGTTTAAGTAATAGGGGGCAGGGCTACACCTTC.

The rearrangement links TRBV2 to TRBJ1-5, with 10 bases fitting TRBD1. Germline V gene data show CDR1 as SNHLY and CDR2 as FYNNEI. The CDR3 consists of 14 residues. The trim removed 10 bases at V and 5 bases at J, leaving 8 bases unmatched. In nucleotides, the CDR3 is TGTGCCATCTGGACAGGGGGTTCGGATCAGCCCCAGCATTTT. Protein product: CAIWTGGSDQPQHF.

The V gene is TRBV30, the J gene TRBJ2-3; 7 bases line up with TRBD2. With 3 bases clipped from V and 0 bases from J, the junction kept 3 bases outside the gene matches. Germline CDR1 and CDR2: GTSNPN and SVGIG (reference sequence). The CDR3 loop spans 14 amino acids. The CDR3 is CAWRTSRSTDTQYF. CDR3 bases: TGTGCCTGGAGGACTAGCCGAAGCACAGATACGCAGTATTTT.

In nucleotides, the CDR3 is TGCGCCAGCAGCCCTAGCGAGGGCTACGAGCAGTACTTC. Translated: CASSPSEGYEQYF. The rearrangement links TRBV4-1 to TRBJ2-5; possible D gene TRBD2, 6 bases. The better agreement between TRBJ2-7 and the DNA end casts doubt on the J call. Germline V gives CDR1 MGHRA, CDR2 YSYEKL. The CDR3 is 13 amino acids.

This rearrangement joins TRBV7-9 to TRBJ1-5; no clear D. The V gene's germline CDR1 is SEHNR and CDR2 FQNEAQ (reference sequence). The V and J ends lost 1 base and 7 bases respectively, with 8 bases between them. This CDR3 contains 13 residues. Here the CDR3 reads CASSLGQSQPQHF. The CDR3 nucleotides are TGTGCCAGCAGCTTAGGGCAGTCGCAGCCCCAGCATTTT.

J is TRBJ2-7 and V is TRBV7-3; 8 bases are shared with TRBD1. Per germline, CDR1 SGHTA and CDR2 FQGTGA. The CDR3 runs 13 residues. J was trimmed by 6 bases and V by 4 bases; bases with no gene match: 5. CDR3 sequence (DNA): TGTGCCAGCAGCTACGGACAGGGCGGCGAGCAGTACTTC. This translates into CASSYGQGGEQYF.

This clone was detected once. This chain uses TRBV30 with TRBJ2-7; TRBD2 matches 9 bases. The V gene's germline CDR1 is GTSNPN and CDR2 SVGIG (reference sequence). V trimming: 0 bases; J trimming: 7 bases; junction bases outside the gene matches: 4. CDR3 length equals 13 residues. The CDR3 DNA reads TGTGCCTGGAGTGTAGTTCTAGCGGGGGAGCAGTACTTC. Amino acids: CAWSVVLAGEQYF.

The J gene is TRBJ2-1, the V gene TRBV30; a possible D gene is TRBD2 (5 bases). This CDR3 has 12 amino acids. Between the trimmed V and J ends, which lost 4 bases and 5 bases, there was a span of 9 bases. From germline, CDR1 is GTSNPN and CDR2 SVGIG (reference sequence). CDR3 in amino acids: CAWKDGDNEQFF. CDR3 sequence (DNA): TGTGCCTGGAAGGACGGGGACAATGAGCAGTTCTTC.

CDR3 protein: CAISPAGVGELFF. In DNA, the CDR3 is TGTGCCATCAGTCCAGCGGGAGTCGGGGAGCTGTTTTTT. This sequence joins TRBV10-3 and TRBJ2-2; 8 nucleotides agree with TRBD2. The V segment lost 5 bases and the J segment 7 bases; nucleotides outside the gene matches: 3. CDR3 length: 13 amino acids. Germline assignment: CDR1 ENHRY and CDR2 SYGVKD.

The chain uses TRBV19 and TRBJ2-7, with D possibly matching TRBD1 (6 bases). The CDR3 spans 15 residues. Trimming left V 4 bases short and J 0 bases short, with 13 bases between. Germline-derived CDR1 and CDR2 are LNHDA and SQIVND (reference sequence). For the CDR3, the DNA is TGTGCCAGTAGTAGCACAGGGTTCCCCTCCTACGAGCAGTACTTC. This encodes CASSSTGFPSYEQYF.

The chain uses TRBV13 and TRBJ2-5; perhaps TRBD2 as D (6 bases). The CDR3 is 16 residues long. V was pared by 8 bases and J by 1 base, with 20 bases between. CDR1 and CDR2 (germline): PRHDT, FYEKMQ (reference sequence). CDR3 sequence (DNA): TGTGCCAGCGGGTTCGGGGGAGGAGAAACCCAAGAGACCCAGTACTTC. Protein: CASGFGGGETQETQYF.

The J gene is TRBJ2-3, the V gene TRBV5-1, with D possibly matching TRBD2 (5 bases). Germline CDR1 and CDR2: SGHRS and YFSETQ. Trimming stripped 4 bases from V and 2 bases from J, with 17 bases between. The CDR3 covers 16 residues. The CDR3 here is CASSILPDSNTDTQYF. CDR3 nucleotides: TGCGCCAGCAGCATTCTCCCGGACTCCAACACAGATACGCAGTATTTT.

This sequence joins TRBV14 and TRBJ1-4, with D unresolved. Germline loops: CDR1 SGHDN, CDR2 FVKESK. Trimming took 4 bases from V and 5 from J, leaving 14 bases between them. CDR3 length: 15 residues. Here the CDR3 reads CASSPDRRGNEKLFF. CDR3 DNA sequence: TGTGCCAGCAGCCCGGATAGGAGAGGGAATGAAAAACTGTTTTTT.